This T cell receptor beta chain was observed in a study of T cells in Graves' hyperthyroidism and ophthalmopathy. Looking at the study overall: The authors collected peripheral blood at initial diagnosis, before any treatment.

RNA transcripts gave rise to amplified TCR beta CDR3 regions. RT-PCR in the first round (using the HTBI primer set) targeted the TCR CDR3. MiXCR, run by TCRdb on the multiplex PCR reads, gives a single entry per CDR3 protein. The data hold about 550,000 distinct CDR3 sequences, with roughly 20% observed a single time. This clonotype was observed a few times. Patients showing uncontrolled infection, other autoimmune disease, pregnancy or lactation were ineligible. The V gene's germline CDR1 is PRHDT and CDR2 FYEKMQ (reference sequence). This CDR3 comprises 12 residues. Trimming took 3 bases from V and 7 from J, leaving 9 bases between them.

The sequencing sample was made of blood. J is TRBJ1-1 and V is TRBV13; D is undetermined. This receptor was taken from a man younger than 30 with Graves' hyperthyroidism. The CDR3, as DNA: TGTGCCAGCAGCTTGGGGTTCCTTGAAGCTTTCTTT. This gives the protein CASSLGFLEAFF.